Each of the 20 T cell receptor beta chains below was sequenced from the same sample in a study of shared clonotypes between healthy human individuals. Measured with immunoSEQ multiplex PCR; TCRdb has only the in-frame clones, and not every one. The data contain about 2.3 million clones, 85% to 95% of them singletons. Sequencing was done on a sample of naive CD4+ T cells from PBMCs. Subset meaning: CD45RA+ positively selected. These receptors were obtained from a man aged 18-30 years in good health. Some clones in this sample may be carry-over from other donors' samples.

The chain is built from TRBV28 and TRBJ1-3; D gene uncertain. V dropped 5 bases and J dropped 0 bases, with 14 bases sitting between them. CDR3 length: 16 residues. Germline V gene data show CDR1 as MDHEN and CDR2 as SYDVKM. CDR3 bases: TGTGCCAGCAGTGCCCTGGCCGCGAGCTCTGGAAACACCATATATTTT. It translates to CASSALAASSGNTIYF.

This chain uses TRBV11-2 with TRBJ2-1, with D tentatively TRBD1 (6 bases). Trimming removed 6 bases at V and 3 bases at J, with 18 bases between. Germline CDR1 and CDR2: SGHAT and FQNNGV. This CDR3 is built from 16 residues. CDR3 in amino acids: CASRTIRGRIYNEQFF. As DNA, the CDR3 is TGTGCCAGCAGAACAATCAGGGGACGTATCTACAATGAGCAGTTCTTC. The whole variable domain, filled in from reference TRBV11-2 and TRBJ2-1, reads EAGVAQSPRYKIIEKRQSVAFWCNPISGHATLYWYQQILGQGPKLLIQFQNNGVVDDSQLPKDRFSAERLKGVDSTLKIQPAKLEDSAVYLCASRTIRGRIYNEQFFGPGTRLTVL.

The chain is built from TRBV9 and TRBJ2-4; D is ambiguous. The CDR3 covers 16 residues. CDR1 is SGDLS and CDR2 is YYNGEE in the germline V gene. V was pared by 4 bases and J by 0 bases, with 14 bases between. The CDR3 nucleotides read TGTGCCAGCAGCTACGGGCCGCCCCTAGCCAAAAACATTCAGTACTTC. It specifies CASSYGPPLAKNIQYF.

The CDR3 region is CASMDGLNTGELFF. The CDR3 DNA sequence: TGCGCCAGTATGGACGGACTGAACACCGGGGAGCTGTTTTTT. This chain joins TRBV5-1 and TRBJ2-2; D might be TRBD2 (5 bases). Trimming removed 8 bases at V and 1 base at J, with 12 bases between. Per germline, CDR1 SGHRS and CDR2 YFSETQ. CDR3 size: 14 residues.

V is TRBV5-1 and J is TRBJ2-5; TRBD1 matches 8 bases. The CDR3 totals 15 residues. V shed 5 bases, J shed 0 bases, and the junction held 6 bases outside the gene matches. The germline gives CDR1 SGHRS, CDR2 YFSETQ. Here the CDR3 DNA reads TGCGCCAGCAGTTCCGACAGGGGAAACCAAGAGACCCAGTACTTC. Its translation: CASSSDRGNQETQYF.

CDR3 DNA sequence: TGTGCCAGCAGCCCGTGGGGAAGCACAGATACGCAGTATTTT. As protein: CASSPWGSTDTQYF. The gene calls are TRBV7-8 and TRBJ2-3; the D is unclear. Trimming stripped 5 bases from V and 0 bases from J, with 9 bases between. The length of the CDR3 is 14 residues. Germline values: CDR1 SGHVS, CDR2 FQNEAQ.

The CDR3 nucleotides read TGTGCCAGCAGTTTAAATCCGGGACCGTACCAAGAGACCCAGTACTTC. Amino acid sequence: CASSLNPGPYQETQYF. The gene calls are TRBV27 and TRBJ2-5; D tentatively reads TRBD1 or TRBD2 (5 bases each). In germline, CDR1 is MNHEY, CDR2 SMNVEV (reference sequence). V was shortened by 2 bases and J by 0 bases, with 13 bases between the two germline ends. The CDR3 is 16 residues long.

Regarding this clone: In the same sample, other DNA sequences code for this CDR3. The CDR3 DNA reads as TGTGCCAGCAGTTTGGAGGGGGGGAATCAGCCCCAGCATTTT. Residues: CASSLEGGNQPQHF. The chain uses TRBV27 and TRBJ1-5, with D possibly matching TRBD1 (6 bases). Germline loops: CDR1 MNHEY, CDR2 SMNVEV (reference sequence). The CDR3 length is 14 residues. The V and J ends lost 3 bases and 4 bases respectively, with 10 bases between them.

The V gene is TRBV6-1, the J gene TRBJ1-6; tentatively, D is TRBD1 (5 bases). Trimming cost V 6 bases and J 8 bases, with 11 bases left between them. From germline, CDR1 is MNHNS and CDR2 SASEGT. This CDR3 has 13 residues. CDR3 sequence: CASRDNMDSPLHF. The CDR3 nucleotides read TGTGCCAGCAGGGACAATATGGATTCACCCCTCCACTTT.

The count of this clone is one. This sequence joins TRBV6-1 and TRBJ2-1; D remains unclear. Germline values: CDR1 MNHNS, CDR2 SASEGT. The CDR3 consists of 12 residues. The V and J ends lost 7 bases and 8 bases respectively, with 12 bases between them. The DNA of the CDR3 is TGTGCCAGCACCCTTCTCGTCGATGAGCAGTTCTTC. Translating it yields CASTLLVDEQFF.

The chain is built from TRBV28 and TRBJ1-1, with D hard to call. The length of the CDR3 is 11 residues. Germline assignment: CDR1 MDHEN and CDR2 SYDVKM. V lost 11 bases to trimming and J lost 3 bases, with 10 bases between them. The CDR3 nucleotides read TGTGCCTGCACCCTCTACACTGAAGCTTTCTTT. It codes for CACTLYTEAFF.

The J gene is TRBJ2-3, the V gene TRBV12-5; 7 positions agree with TRBD2. V lost 5 bases and J lost 2; bases outside the gene matches: 4. Germline V CDR1 and CDR2: LGHNT, FRNRAP. The CDR3 covers 14 residues. The CDR3 here is CASGRDYFTDTQYF. CDR3 nucleotide sequence: TGTGCTAGTGGTCGGGACTACTTCACAGATACGCAGTATTTT.

This clone appeared a single time. This chain links TRBV28 with TRBJ1-2, with a tentative D call TRBD1 (6 bases). Trimming shortened V by 2 bases and J by 7 bases, and 17 bases separated the two germline ends. This CDR3 spans 15 amino acids. Germline assignment: CDR1 MDHEN and CDR2 SYDVKM. The CDR3 DNA is TGTGCCAGCAGTTTAGGACAGTTCCTCGAGGGTGGCTACACCTTC. It specifies CASSLGQFLEGGYTF.

CDR3 DNA sequence: TGTGCCAGCAGCTTACAATACGACAGGGGCGGGAACACTGAAGCTTTCTTT. Its protein is CASSLQYDRGGNTEAFF. The rearrangement uses TRBV7-8 and TRBJ1-1, with 8 bases that match TRBD1. Unmatched junction bases numbered 9, after V lost 2 bases and J lost 1 base. The CDR3 spans 17 residues. Germline V gives CDR1 SGHVS, CDR2 FQNEAQ.

The gene calls are TRBV6-5 and TRBJ2-2, with 13 bases fitting TRBD2. V was pared by 8 bases and J by 7 bases, with 4 bases of the junction left unmatched. This CDR3 has 14 residues. The germline CDR1 and CDR2 sequences are MNHEY and SVGAGI. The DNA of the CDR3 is TGTGCCAGCCGGACTAGCGGGAGTGGCGGGGAGCTGTTTTTT. Residues: CASRTSGSGGELFF.

A single count supports this clone. Within the sample, other DNA sequences also encode this same CDR3. CDR3 DNA sequence: TGTGCCAGCAGCGCCGGGACAGGGGTATACGAGCAGTACTTC. It yields the protein CASSAGTGVYEQYF. The rearrangement joins TRBV9 to TRBJ2-7; TRBD1 agrees at 10 bases. This CDR3 is 14 amino acids long. The germline CDR1 and CDR2 sequences are SGDLS and YYNGEE. Trimming at V came to 3 bases and at J to 4 bases, leaving 4 bases not matched to a gene.

The V call is TRBV5-4, the J call TRBJ2-7; D is unresolved. Per germline, CDR1 SGHNT and CDR2 YYREEE (reference sequence). The V gene lost 5 bases and the J gene lost 2 bases, with 14 bases spanning the gap. This CDR3 region has 14 residues. The CDR3: CASSRWAVAYEQYF. CDR3 DNA: TGTGCCAGCAGTCGGTGGGCAGTTGCCTACGAGCAGTACTTC.

V gene TRBV7-3 combines with J gene TRBJ2-5; a weak D match, TRBD2 (6 bases). The length of the CDR3 is 15 residues. CDR1 is SGHTA, CDR2 FQGTGA, per germline. Trimming pared 5 bases from V and 1 base from J, leaving 14 bases between. The DNA for the CDR3 is TGTGCCAGCAGCCTATCCCTTAGCGGCCAAGAGACCCAGTACTTC. Its translation is CASSLSLSGQETQYF.

J is TRBJ2-2 and V is TRBV28; D is uncertain. The germline CDR1 and CDR2 sequences are MDHEN and SYDVKM. V was pared by 8 bases and J by 0 bases, with 13 bases between. The CDR3 totals 15 residues. DNA for the CDR3: TGTGCCAGCGGCTCGGGCGGAGCGAACACCGGGGAGCTGTTTTTT. It codes for CASGSGGANTGELFF.

The chain links TRBV28 to TRBJ1-2; no clear D gene. V shed 2 bases and J shed 9 bases, with 19 bases lying between them. Germline CDR1 is MDHEN and CDR2 is SYDVKM. The CDR3 length is 15 residues. The CDR3 DNA reads TGTGCCAGCAGTTTAGACCCCGCTCAGGCTGGGAGCTACACCTTC. Amino acid sequence: CASSLDPAQAGSYTF.